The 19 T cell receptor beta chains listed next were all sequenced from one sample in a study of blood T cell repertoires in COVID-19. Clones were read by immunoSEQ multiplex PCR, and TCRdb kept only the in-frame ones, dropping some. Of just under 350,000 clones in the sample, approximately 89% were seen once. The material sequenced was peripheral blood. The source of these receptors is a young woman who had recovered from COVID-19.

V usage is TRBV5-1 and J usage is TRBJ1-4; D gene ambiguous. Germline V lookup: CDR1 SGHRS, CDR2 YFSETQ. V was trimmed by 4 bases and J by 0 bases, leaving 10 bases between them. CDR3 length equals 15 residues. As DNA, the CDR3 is TGCGCCAGCAGCCACACGGGTGCAACTAATGAAAAACTGTTTTTT. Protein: CASSHTGATNEKLFF.

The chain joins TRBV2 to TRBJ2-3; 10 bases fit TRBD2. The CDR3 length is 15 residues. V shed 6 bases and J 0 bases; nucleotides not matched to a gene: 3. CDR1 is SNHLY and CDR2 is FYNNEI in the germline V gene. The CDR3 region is CASRWTSGSTDTQYF. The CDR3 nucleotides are TGTGCCAGCAGATGGACTAGCGGAAGCACAGATACGCAGTATTTT.

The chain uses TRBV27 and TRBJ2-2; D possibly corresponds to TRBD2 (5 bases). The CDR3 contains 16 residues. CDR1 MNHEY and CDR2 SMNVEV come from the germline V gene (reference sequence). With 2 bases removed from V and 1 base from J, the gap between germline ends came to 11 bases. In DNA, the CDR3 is TGTGCCAGCAGTTTAGATGGACTGCTGAACACCGGGGAGCTGTTTTTT. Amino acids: CASSLDGLLNTGELFF.

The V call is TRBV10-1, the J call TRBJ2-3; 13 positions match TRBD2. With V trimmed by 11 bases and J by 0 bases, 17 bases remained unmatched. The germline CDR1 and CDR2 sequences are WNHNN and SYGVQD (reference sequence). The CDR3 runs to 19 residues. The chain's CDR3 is CAHTKLAGGIFTSTDTQYF. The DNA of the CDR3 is TGCGCCCATACCAAACTAGCGGGAGGGATCTTCACTAGCACAGATACGCAGTATTTT.

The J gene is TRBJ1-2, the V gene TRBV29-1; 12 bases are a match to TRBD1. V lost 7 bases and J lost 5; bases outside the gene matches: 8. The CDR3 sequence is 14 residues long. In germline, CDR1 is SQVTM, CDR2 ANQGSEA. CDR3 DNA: TGCAGCGCCGAAAGGGGACAGGGGGCGTATGGCTACACCTTC. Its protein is CSAERGQGAYGYTF. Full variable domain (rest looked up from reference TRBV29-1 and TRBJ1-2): SAVISQKPSRDICQRGTSLTIQCQVDSQVTMMFWYRQQPGQSLTLIATANQGSEATYESGFVIDKFPISRPNLTFSTLTVSNMSPEDSSIYLCSAERGQGAYGYTFGSGTRLTVV.

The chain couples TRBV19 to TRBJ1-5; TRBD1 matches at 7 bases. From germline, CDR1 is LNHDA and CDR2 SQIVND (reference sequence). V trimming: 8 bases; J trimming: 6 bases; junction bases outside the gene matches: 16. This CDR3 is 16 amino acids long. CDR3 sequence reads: CASSLSRHRGIQPQHF. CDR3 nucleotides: TGTGCCAGTTCGCTTAGTAGGCACAGGGGTATTCAGCCCCAGCATTTT.

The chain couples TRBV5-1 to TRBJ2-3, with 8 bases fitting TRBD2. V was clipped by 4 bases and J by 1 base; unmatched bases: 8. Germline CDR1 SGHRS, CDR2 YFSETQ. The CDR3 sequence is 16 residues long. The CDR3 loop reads CASSPGTRGGTDTQYF. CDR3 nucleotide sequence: TGCGCCAGCAGCCCCGGGACTAGGGGGGGCACAGATACGCAGTATTTT.

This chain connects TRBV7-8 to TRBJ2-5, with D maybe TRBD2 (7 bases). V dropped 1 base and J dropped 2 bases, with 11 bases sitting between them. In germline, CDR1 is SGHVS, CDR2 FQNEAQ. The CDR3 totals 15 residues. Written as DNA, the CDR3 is TGTGCCAGCAGCTTAGGGCGGGGGCCTCAAGAGACCCAGTACTTC. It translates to CASSLGRGPQETQYF.

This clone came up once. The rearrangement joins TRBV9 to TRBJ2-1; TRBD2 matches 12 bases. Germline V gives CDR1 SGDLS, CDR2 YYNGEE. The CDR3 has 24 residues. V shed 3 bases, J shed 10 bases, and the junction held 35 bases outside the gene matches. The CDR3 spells CASSGGLSNRGRASGRALVWEQFF. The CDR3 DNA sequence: TGTGCCAGCAGCGGAGGTCTGTCGAACAGGGGGCGAGCTAGCGGGAGGGCCCTCGTATGGGAGCAGTTCTTC.

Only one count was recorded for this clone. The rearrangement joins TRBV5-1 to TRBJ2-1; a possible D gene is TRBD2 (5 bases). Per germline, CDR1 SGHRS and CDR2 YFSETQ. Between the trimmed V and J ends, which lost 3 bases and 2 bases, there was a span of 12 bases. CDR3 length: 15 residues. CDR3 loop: CASSSRGLTYNEQFF. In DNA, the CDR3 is TGCGCCAGCAGCTCTAGAGGGCTCACCTACAATGAGCAGTTCTTC. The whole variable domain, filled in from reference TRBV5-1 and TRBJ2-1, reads KAGVTQTPRYLIKTRGQQVTLSCSPISGHRSVSWYQQTPGQGLQFLFEYFSETQRNKGNFPGRFSGRQFSNSRSEMNVSTLELGDSALYLCASSSRGLTYNEQFFGPGTRLTVL.

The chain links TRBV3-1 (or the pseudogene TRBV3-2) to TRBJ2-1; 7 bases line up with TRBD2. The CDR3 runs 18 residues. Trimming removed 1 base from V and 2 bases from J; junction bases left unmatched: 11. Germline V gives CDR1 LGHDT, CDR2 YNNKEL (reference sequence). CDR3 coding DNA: TGTGCCAGCAGCCAAGGCCCTCGCGCTAGCGGCACCTACAATGAGCAGTTCTTC. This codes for CASSQGPRASGTYNEQFF.

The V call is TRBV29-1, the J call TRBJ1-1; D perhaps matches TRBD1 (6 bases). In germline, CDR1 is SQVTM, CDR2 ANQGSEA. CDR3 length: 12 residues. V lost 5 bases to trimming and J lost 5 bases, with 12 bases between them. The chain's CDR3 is CSVFGGRTEAFF. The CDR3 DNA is TGCAGCGTTTTCGGGGGGCGAACTGAAGCTTTCTTT.

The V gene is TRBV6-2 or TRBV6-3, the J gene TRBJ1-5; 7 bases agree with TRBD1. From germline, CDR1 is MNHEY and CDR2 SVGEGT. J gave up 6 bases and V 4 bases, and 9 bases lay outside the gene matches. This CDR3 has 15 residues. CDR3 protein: CASSSDRVIGQPQHF. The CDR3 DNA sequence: TGTGCCAGCAGTTCCGACAGGGTGATCGGTCAGCCCCAGCATTTT.

CDR3 in DNA: TGTGCCAGCAGCTTAGGTCGCCTAGCTGATTCCTACAATGAGCAGTTCTTC. This gives the protein CASSLGRLADSYNEQFF. This chain uses TRBV7-2 with TRBJ2-1; perhaps TRBD2 as D (5 bases). The germline V gene encodes CDR1 SGHTA and CDR2 FQGNSA. The CDR3 loop spans 17 amino acids. Trimming took off 1 base at V and 1 base at J, with 14 bases between the two ends.

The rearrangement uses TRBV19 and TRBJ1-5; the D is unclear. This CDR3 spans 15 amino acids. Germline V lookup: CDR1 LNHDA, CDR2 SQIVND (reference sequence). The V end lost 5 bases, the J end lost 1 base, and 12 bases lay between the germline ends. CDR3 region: CASSFLRTSNQPQHF. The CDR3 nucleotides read TGTGCCAGTAGTTTTCTCAGAACAAGCAATCAGCCCCAGCATTTT.

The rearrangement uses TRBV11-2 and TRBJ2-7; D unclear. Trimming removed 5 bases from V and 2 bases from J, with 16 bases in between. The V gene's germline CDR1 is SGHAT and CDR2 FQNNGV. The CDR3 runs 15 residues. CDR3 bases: TGTGCCAGCAGCCCCGGTGGGCGTGTCCCCTACGAGCAGTACGTC. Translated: CASSPGGRVPYEQYV.

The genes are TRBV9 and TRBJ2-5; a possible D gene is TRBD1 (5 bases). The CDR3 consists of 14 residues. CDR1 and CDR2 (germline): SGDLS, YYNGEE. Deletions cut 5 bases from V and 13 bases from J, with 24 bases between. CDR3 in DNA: TGTGCCAGCAGTCGTACACCCGACAGTAGCCGTCTGTACTTC. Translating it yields CASSRTPDSSRLYF. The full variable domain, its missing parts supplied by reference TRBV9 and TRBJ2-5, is DSGVTQTPKHLITATGQRVTLRCSPRSGDLSVYWYQQSLDQGLQFLIQYYNGEERAKGNILERFSAQQFPDLHSELNLSSLELGDSALYFCASSRTPDSSRLYFGPGTRLLVL.

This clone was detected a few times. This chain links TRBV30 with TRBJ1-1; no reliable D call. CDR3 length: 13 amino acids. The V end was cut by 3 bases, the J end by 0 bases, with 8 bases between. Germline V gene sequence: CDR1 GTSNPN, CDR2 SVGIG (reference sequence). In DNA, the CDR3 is TGTGCCTGGAGCCCGGGGATGAACACTGAAGCTTTCTTT. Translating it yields CAWSPGMNTEAFF.

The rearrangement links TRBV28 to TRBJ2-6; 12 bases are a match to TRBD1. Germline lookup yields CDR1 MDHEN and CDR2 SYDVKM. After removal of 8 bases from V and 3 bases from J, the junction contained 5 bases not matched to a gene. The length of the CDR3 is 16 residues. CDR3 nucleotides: TGTGCCAGCGGGACAGGGGGCGCAAATGGGGCCAACGTCCTGACTTTC. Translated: CASGTGGANGANVLTF.